These 24 T cell receptor beta chains originate from one sample sequenced in a study of shared clonotypes between healthy human individuals. Profiling relied on immunoSEQ multiplex PCR, and the TCRdb table lists in-frame clones only, not all of them. Of approximately 99,000 clones listed, 68% are singletons. The sequencing input was memory CD8+ T cells sorted from blood. Subset defined: CD45RO+ cells pooled with CCR7-negative TemRA cells. The receptors stem from a woman in her 30s in good health.

This clone was seen a few times. The CDR3 sequence: CSVQAWGHEQYF. CDR3 nucleotides: TGCAGCGTCCAGGCTTGGGGTCACGAGCAGTACTTC. V is TRBV29-1 and J is TRBJ2-7, with D unclear. Germline V gene lookup returns CDR1 SQVTM and CDR2 ANQGSEA. V dropped 6 bases and J dropped 5 bases, with 14 bases sitting between them. This CDR3 comprises 12 residues.

The chain employs TRBV25-1 and TRBJ2-1; possibly TRBD2 for D (5 bases). The V end lost 3 bases, the J end lost 3 bases, and 12 bases lay between the germline ends. This CDR3 has 15 amino acids. CDR1 and CDR2 (germline): MGHDK, SYGVNS. CDR3 nucleotides: TGTGCCAGCAGTGATCCAGGAGGTGACTACAATGAGCAGTTCTTC. Its translation is CASSDPGGDYNEQFF.

This sequence joins TRBV5-1 and TRBJ2-3; 11 bases are a match to TRBD2. This CDR3 is 16 amino acids long. Germline CDR1 reads SGHRS; CDR2 reads YFSETQ. Losses at the gene ends were 4 bases for V and 4 bases for J; bases not matched to a gene: 8. The CDR3 loop reads CASSHWTSGWADTQYF. The CDR3 region has the DNA TGCGCCAGCAGCCATTGGACTAGCGGGTGGGCAGATACGCAGTATTTT.

The chain employs TRBV5-4 and TRBJ1-2; the match to TRBD1 covers 11 bases. CDR3 length: 19 amino acids. The germline CDR1 and CDR2 sequences are SGHNT and YYREEE (reference sequence). J gave up 10 bases and V 4 bases, and 24 bases lay outside the gene matches. The CDR3 is CASSRPGPLGTGGQFDYTF. The CDR3 DNA reads as TGTGCCAGCAGCCGACCCGGCCCCTTAGGGACAGGGGGTCAATTTGACTACACCTTC.

V is TRBV29-1 and J is TRBJ1-2; D gene uncertain. Trimming removed 3 bases from V and 1 base from J, with 6 bases in between. CDR3 length equals 12 residues. CDR1 is SQVTM and CDR2 is ANQGSEA in the germline V gene. The CDR3 DNA is TGCAGCGTTGAGACGGGTAACTATGGCTACACCTTC. Its protein product is CSVETGNYGYTF.

The rearrangement uses TRBV15 and TRBJ1-1, with D possibly being TRBD1 (5 bases). V was clipped by 0 bases and J by 6 bases, with 8 bases between them. Germline V gives CDR1 LNHNV, CDR2 YYDKDF (reference sequence). CDR3 length equals 13 residues. The CDR3 reads CATSRDRGAEAFF. CDR3 coding DNA: TGTGCCACCAGCAGAGATCGGGGGGCTGAAGCTTTCTTT.

The chain recombines TRBV6-1 with TRBJ1-1; the D gene is possibly TRBD1 (5 bases). This CDR3 spans 16 amino acids. Germline V lookup: CDR1 MNHNS, CDR2 SASEGT. Trimming took 1 base from V and 6 from J, leaving 18 bases between them. The CDR3 DNA reads TGTGCCAGCAGTGAAGGGCTTACGGGACTCAGGGCTGAAGCTTTCTTT. Its protein is CASSEGLTGLRAEAFF.

This clone occurred a few times. CDR3 region: CASRDRGEAGELFF. For the CDR3, the DNA is TGTGCCAGCAGGGACAGGGGGGAAGCCGGGGAGCTGTTTTTT. The rearrangement joins TRBV2 to TRBJ2-2; TRBD1 agrees at 10 bases. From germline, CDR1 is SNHLY and CDR2 FYNNEI. The CDR3 runs to 14 residues. V dropped 6 bases and J dropped 6; count of bases not matched to a gene: 4.

V is TRBV6-5 and J is TRBJ2-3, with TRBD2 matching over 10 bases. The V gene end was trimmed by 5 bases and the J gene end by 4 bases; junction bases not matched to a gene: 6. CDR1 and CDR2 (germline): MNHEY, SVGAGI. This CDR3 contains 15 residues. In nucleotides, the CDR3 is TGTGCCAGCAGTCCCGTAGCGGGAGGCTCAGATACGCAGTATTTT. Encoded protein: CASSPVAGGSDTQYF.

The chain couples TRBV7-8 to TRBJ2-1; 11 nucleotides line up with TRBD2. V lost 3 bases to trimming and J lost 4 bases; unmatched junction nucleotides: 5. The CDR3 is 16 amino acids. Germline V lookup: CDR1 SGHVS, CDR2 FQNEAQ. CDR3 bases: TGTGCCAGCAGCTTCACTAGCGGGAGTTTGTACAATGAGCAGTTCTTC. It specifies CASSFTSGSLYNEQFF.

The chain recombines TRBV25-1 with TRBJ2-1, with 7 bases fitting TRBD1. Germline CDR1 is MGHDK and CDR2 is SYGVNS. V dropped 3 bases and J dropped 5; count of bases not matched to a gene: 13. The length of the CDR3 is 17 residues. CDR3 in amino acids: CASSESVGTATNNEQFF. In nucleotides, the CDR3 is TGTGCCAGCAGTGAGAGTGTCGGGACAGCTACGAACAATGAGCAGTTCTTC.

The V call is TRBV7-2, the J call TRBJ2-2; maybe TRBD1 (5 bases). The V and J ends lost 7 bases and 2 bases respectively, with 11 bases between them. The CDR3 has 14 residues. Per germline, CDR1 SGHTA and CDR2 FQGNSA. As DNA, the CDR3 is TGTGCCAGCATCTTGGGGCTTAACACCGGGGAGCTGTTTTTT. Its translation is CASILGLNTGELFF.

This clone has ten or more counts. The J gene is TRBJ2-5, the V gene TRBV5-1; 9 bases match TRBD2. V was clipped by 4 bases and J by 1 base; unmatched bases: 2. The CDR3 spans 14 residues. From germline, CDR1 is SGHRS and CDR2 YFSETQ. CDR3 DNA: TGCGCCAGCAGCAGGGGACTAGCCCAAGAGACCCAGTACTTC. Its protein is CASSRGLAQETQYF.

A remark on this clone: This probably arose from a read error, given a far larger clone one base away. Other nucleotide sequences in the sample specify the same CDR3. V usage is TRBV5-2 and J usage is TRBJ1-5. TRBV5-2 is described as a pseudogene. The CDR3 loop spans 14 amino acids. CDR3 sequence (DNA): TGTGCCAGCAGCCAAGTAGCGGACAGACAGCCCCAGCATTTT. Translation: CASSQVADRQPQHF.

This clone was seen a few times. The V gene is TRBV4-1, the J gene TRBJ1-1, with D tentatively TRBD1 (6 bases). The CDR3 has 14 residues. CDR1 and CDR2 from the germline V gene are MGHRA and YSYEKL. Trimming took off 3 bases at V and 6 bases at J, with 14 bases between the two ends. The CDR3 nucleotides are TGCGCCAGCAGCCACAGGGGCATCGGCCCTGAAGCTTTCTTT. Amino acid sequence: CASSHRGIGPEAFF.

The chain carries TRBV11-2 and TRBJ2-1; 10 positions match TRBD2. The CDR3 spans 15 residues. CDR1 is SGHAT and CDR2 is FQNNGV in the germline V gene. V was pared by 6 bases and J by 4 bases, with 6 bases of the junction left unmatched. CDR3 amino acids: CASSSSGSTYNEQFF. CDR3 nucleotides: TGTGCCAGCAGTTCTAGCGGGAGTACGTACAATGAGCAGTTCTTC.

V and J are TRBV7-9 and TRBJ2-7; D might be TRBD1 or TRBD2, each matching 5 bases. This CDR3 spans 13 amino acids. V was pared by 5 bases and J by 5 bases, with 13 bases between. Germline V gives CDR1 SEHNR, CDR2 FQNEAQ (reference sequence). CDR3 DNA sequence: TGTGCCAGCAGCCTGGTTGGGGACGACGAGCAGTACTTC. Encoded protein: CASSLVGDDEQYF.

The sample holds many counts of this clone. The chain links TRBV7-8 to TRBJ2-7, with unresolved D. Trimming took off 0 bases at V and 3 bases at J, with 9 bases between the two ends. Germline-derived CDR1 and CDR2 are SGHVS and FQNEAQ. CDR3 length: 14 residues. CDR3 coding DNA: TGTGCCAGCAGCTTAGCTGTCACCGTCTACGAGCAGTACTTC. Protein sequence: CASSLAVTVYEQYF.

V gene TRBV30 combines with J gene TRBJ2-3, with 10 bases identical to TRBD2. J lost 4 bases, V lost 0 bases, and 10 bases had no gene match. Germline lookup yields CDR1 GTSNPN and CDR2 SVGIG (reference sequence). The length of the CDR3 is 17 residues. CDR3 nucleotide sequence: TGTGCCTGGAGTGTACTCCTAGCGGGAGAGCTGGCAGATACGCAGTATTTT. This sequence encodes CAWSVLLAGELADTQYF.

The CDR3, as DNA: TGTGCCAGCAGCGTTTCATCGGGCAGAACCTACGAGCAGTACTTC. Its protein is CASSVSSGRTYEQYF. V is TRBV9 and J is TRBJ2-7; D is unresolved. Germline V CDR1 and CDR2: SGDLS, YYNGEE. The length of the CDR3 is 15 residues. V dropped 2 bases and J dropped 2 bases, with 14 bases sitting between them.

In its sample, this clone was seen many times. This sample includes further DNA sequences coding for the same CDR3. The gene calls are TRBV4-2 and TRBJ1-2; no clear D gene. Germline values: CDR1 LGHNA, CDR2 YNFKEQ. The V gene lost 2 bases and the J gene lost 2 bases, with 9 bases spanning the gap. The CDR3 consists of 14 residues. The CDR3 sequence is CASSQPLGNYGYTF. The CDR3 DNA reads TGTGCCAGCAGCCAACCTCTGGGGAACTATGGCTACACCTTC.

By sample fraction, this clone is medium-sized. The chain links TRBV25-1 to TRBJ2-7; the D call may be TRBD1 or TRBD2 (5 bases each). CDR3 length: 13 residues. CDR1 and CDR2 from the germline V gene are MGHDK and SYGVNS. Between the trimmed V and J ends, which lost 6 bases and 2 bases, there was a span of 11 bases. This CDR3 is CASSRDVPYEQYF. The CDR3 nucleotides read TGTGCCAGCAGCCGGGACGTCCCCTACGAGCAGTACTTC.

This chain joins TRBV7-2 and TRBJ2-1; TRBD2 agrees at 10 bases. This CDR3 is 18 amino acids long. Trimming removed 1 base from V and 0 bases from J; junction bases left unmatched: 6. CDR1 SGHTA and CDR2 FQGNSA come from the germline V gene. The CDR3 loop is CASSLVASGSSSYNEQFF. CDR3 DNA: TGTGCCAGCAGCTTAGTGGCTAGCGGGAGTTCCTCCTACAATGAGCAGTTCTTC. Full variable domain (missing parts from reference TRBV7-2 and TRBJ2-1): GAGVSQSPSNKVTEKGKDVELRCDPISGHTALYWYRQSLGQGLEFLIYFQGNSAPDKSGLPSDRFSAERTGGSVSTLTIQRTQQEDSAVYLCASSLVASGSSSYNEQFFGPGTRLTVL.

The chain employs TRBV5-6 and TRBJ1-1; D not resolved. V lost 1 base and J lost 1, with 5 bases in between. CDR3 length: 13 amino acids. CDR1 and CDR2 (germline): SGHDT, YYEEEE. CDR3 coding DNA: TGTGCCAGCAGCTTGAGACCGAACACTGAAGCTTTCTTT. Its protein is CASSLRPNTEAFF.